This T cell receptor beta chain comes out of a study of blood T cells in healthy people across ages. Turning to the study itself: For every two T cells, template switching captured about one barcoded beta molecule. Study findings and constraints: Unsorted PBMCs ruled out conclusive naive versus antigen-experienced comparison.

Primers used in a second PCR of about 6 to 11 cycles were a sample-barcoded 5' primer and a J-beta primer mix. Every sample gave at least 3 million paired-end reads containing CDR3. TCRdb re-called the 5' RACE reads through MiXCR, storing one row per CDR3 protein. The data hold fewer than 900,000 distinct CDR3 sequences, with roughly 44% observed a single time. Only a few counts were recorded for this clonotype. Its specificity is unknown. This sequence originates from a woman aged 55-69 years in good health. The sequenced sample consisted of blood.

In nucleotides, the CDR3 is TGTGCCAGCAGCGTACACACTGAAGCTTTCTTT. It encodes CASSVHTEAFF. The rearrangement links TRBV12-3 or TRBV12-4 to TRBJ1-1; D is undetermined. Trimming pared 6 bases from V and 3 bases from J, leaving 5 bases between. The CDR3 is made up of 11 amino acids.